Sequencing of this T cell receptor beta chain was carried out in a study of cytomegalovirus exposure and HLA in healthy donors. About this clone: Its antigen is as yet unknown.

Study-wide points: TCR beta sequences reportedly predicted most subjects' HLA-A and HLA-B alleles accurately. Later analysis revealed greater clonal expansion in HLA-associated TCR beta chains than in equally common others. TRBV6-2, TRBV6-3 and some other V segments were unresolvable in 87-base-pair reads.

Trimming at V came to 6 bases and at J to 1 base, leaving 8 bases not matched to a gene. CDR1 and CDR2 (germline): MNHEY, SMNVEV (reference sequence). The CDR3 sequence is 15 residues long. PCR amplification relied on 60 Vbeta primers (plus 13 Jbeta primers). Using immunoSEQ multiplex PCR, the repertoire was profiled, and TCRdb retains in-frame clones only, with some absent. The sample includes roughly 150,000 clones, nearly 70% seen only once; the top ten take more than 9%. This TCR derives from a man younger than 40 in good health and CMV-seropositive. V and J are TRBV27 and TRBJ2-5, with TRBD1 matching over 7 bases. Sequenced: PBMCs. The CDR3 DNA sequence: TGTGCCAGCAGGGTAGGGACAGCGCCCCAAGAGACCCAGTACTTC. Translation gives CASRVGTAPQETQYF.